The 9 T cell receptor beta chains listed next were all sequenced from one sample in a study of vaccination and CD4 T cells after COVID-19. Sample time point: late sampling 161 to 241 days after vaccination in three convalescent patients. One entry per CDR3 protein, called by TCRdb with MiXCR from the PCR reads. The table records 25,000 to 35,000 distinct CDR3 sequences, 50% of them present only once. The source material was CD4+ T cells from blood, sampled about 7 months after SARS-CoV-2 vaccination. The receptors here all came from a human donor who had recovered from COVID-19.

The chain uses TRBV7-2 and TRBJ2-3; 9 bases align to TRBD2. Germline V gene data show CDR1 as SGHTA and CDR2 as FQGNSA. Unmatched junction bases numbered 10, after V lost 3 bases and J lost 6 bases. This CDR3 region has 16 residues. The DNA of the CDR3 is TGTGCCAGCAGCTTCCGGGGGAGCGGGAGGATGGATACGCAGTATTTT. This codes for CASSFRGSGRMDTQYF.

The CDR3 spells CASALGVTSSYNEQFF. Here the CDR3 DNA reads TGTGCCAGCGCATTAGGCGTTACAAGCTCCTACAATGAGCAGTTCTTC. The V and J genes are TRBV7-3 and TRBJ2-1; D remains ambiguous. The CDR3 loop spans 16 amino acids. V was cut by 8 bases and J by 0 bases, with 17 bases left in between. Germline V lookup: CDR1 SGHTA, CDR2 FQGTGA.

This clonotype was seen only a few times. V gene TRBV20-1 combines with J gene TRBJ1-1; D possibly corresponds to TRBD1 (5 bases). In germline, CDR1 is DFQATT, CDR2 SNEGSKA (reference sequence). The CDR3 spans 14 residues. V dropped 0 bases and J dropped 2 bases, with 10 bases sitting between them. The chain's CDR3 is CSARDLGPNTEAFF. The CDR3 bases are TGCAGTGCTAGAGACTTGGGACCCAACACTGAAGCTTTCTTT.

This clonotype was seen a handful of times. The chain couples TRBV20-1 to TRBJ2-3; TRBD2 aligns across 9 bases. CDR3 length: 20 residues. CDR1 is DFQATT, CDR2 SNEGSKA, per germline (reference sequence). The V and J ends lost 0 bases and 4 bases, in that order; junction bases with no gene match: 20. DNA for the CDR3: TGCAGTGCTAGAGATCTGCCCGGGGGAGAGGCGGGAGGGCCGGCAGATACGCAGTATTTT. This gives the protein CSARDLPGGEAGGPADTQYF.

A remark on this clonotype: Possible read error: a much larger clone is one base away. This CDR3 is CASSDGTSGNNEQFF. CDR3 bases: TGTGCCAGCAGTGACGGGACTAGCGGGAACAATGAGCAGTTCTTC. The chain recombines TRBV6-4 with TRBJ2-1; the match to TRBD2 covers 13 bases. Germline V gene sequence: CDR1 MRHNA, CDR2 SNTAGT. This CDR3 contains 15 residues. Trimming at V came to 2 bases and at J to 5 bases, leaving 0 bases not matched to a gene.

The chain combines TRBV7-6 with TRBJ2-7; 10 nucleotides agree with TRBD1. Per germline, CDR1 SGHVS and CDR2 FNYEAQ. This CDR3 has 17 amino acids. Losses at the gene ends were 2 bases for V and 2 bases for J; bases not matched to a gene: 9. Here the CDR3 DNA reads TGTGCCAGCAGCTTAACGTACCGGGACAGGGGACCCTACGAGCAGTACTTC. It encodes CASSLTYRDRGPYEQYF.

This clonotype was seen more than once but under ten times. The CDR3, as DNA: TGTGCCAGTAGTATGTGGGCAGGGAGCGATGAAGCTTTCTTT. Amino acid sequence: CASSMWAGSDEAFF. The chain has TRBV19 and TRBJ1-1; a weak D match, TRBD1 (5 bases). The germline gives CDR1 LNHDA, CDR2 SQIVND (reference sequence). The CDR3 has 14 residues. Trimming shortened V by 3 bases and J by 7 bases, and 15 bases separated the two germline ends.

The sample holds a few counts of this clonotype. J is TRBJ1-5 and V is TRBV19; D unresolved. CDR3 size: 15 residues. Germline CDR1 reads LNHDA; CDR2 reads SQIVND (reference sequence). Trimming left V 1 base short and J 1 base short, with 8 bases between. Here the CDR3 DNA reads TGTGCCAGTAGTATAGGTTACACGAGCAATCAGCCCCAGCATTTT. This translates into CASSIGYTSNQPQHF.

The rearrangement joins TRBV28 to TRBJ2-7; 7 nucleotides align to TRBD1. This CDR3 region has 14 residues. The V gene's germline CDR1 is MDHEN and CDR2 SYDVKM. V trimming: 2 bases; J trimming: 5 bases; junction bases outside the gene matches: 6. For the CDR3, the DNA is TGTGCCAGCAGTTTAAGTCAGGGGGTCAACGAGCAGTACTTC. Translation gives CASSLSQGVNEQYF.